The clone carrying this T cell receptor (beta chain) was seen ten or more times. This CDR3 comprises 12 residues. Looked up from germline, CDR1 is DFQATT and CDR2 is SNEGSKA (reference sequence). Trimming left V 5 bases short and J 5 bases short, with 12 bases between. From roughly 390 ng of RNA, a library with molecular barcoded alpha/delta and beta/gamma adaptors was made. One entry per CDR3 protein results from TCRdb running MiXCR on the reads. The table shows 40,000 to 55,000 distinct CDR3 sequences, with roughly a fifth occurring only once. This sample is part of a study of read filtering for tumor transcriptome and immune sequencing. On the study more broadly: Revised staging placed 8 or 9 patients in R-ISS I, 15 to 20 in II, more than five in III.

This clonotype was obtained from a donor at least 40 years old with multiple myeloma. Sequencing was carried out using a population of CD138-negative cells sorted from bone marrow. The chain carries TRBV20-1 and TRBJ2-5; D tentatively fits TRBD1 or TRBD2 (5 bases each). CDR3: CSASRGTETQYF. The CDR3 DNA reads TGCAGTGCTTCTCGGGGCACCGAGACCCAGTACTTC.